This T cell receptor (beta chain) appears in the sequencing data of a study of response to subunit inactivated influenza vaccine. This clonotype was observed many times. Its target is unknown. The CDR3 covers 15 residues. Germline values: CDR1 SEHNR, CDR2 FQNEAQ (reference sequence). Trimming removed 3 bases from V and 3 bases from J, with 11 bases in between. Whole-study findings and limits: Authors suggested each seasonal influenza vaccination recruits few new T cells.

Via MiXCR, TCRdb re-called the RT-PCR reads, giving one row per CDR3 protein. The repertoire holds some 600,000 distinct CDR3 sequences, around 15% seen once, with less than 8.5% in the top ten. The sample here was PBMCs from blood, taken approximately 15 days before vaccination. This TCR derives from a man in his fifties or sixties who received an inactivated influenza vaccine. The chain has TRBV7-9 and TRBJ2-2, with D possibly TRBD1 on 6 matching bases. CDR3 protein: CASSLRTDHTGELFF. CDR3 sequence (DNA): TGTGCCAGCAGCTTGAGGACAGACCACACCGGGGAGCTGTTTTTT.